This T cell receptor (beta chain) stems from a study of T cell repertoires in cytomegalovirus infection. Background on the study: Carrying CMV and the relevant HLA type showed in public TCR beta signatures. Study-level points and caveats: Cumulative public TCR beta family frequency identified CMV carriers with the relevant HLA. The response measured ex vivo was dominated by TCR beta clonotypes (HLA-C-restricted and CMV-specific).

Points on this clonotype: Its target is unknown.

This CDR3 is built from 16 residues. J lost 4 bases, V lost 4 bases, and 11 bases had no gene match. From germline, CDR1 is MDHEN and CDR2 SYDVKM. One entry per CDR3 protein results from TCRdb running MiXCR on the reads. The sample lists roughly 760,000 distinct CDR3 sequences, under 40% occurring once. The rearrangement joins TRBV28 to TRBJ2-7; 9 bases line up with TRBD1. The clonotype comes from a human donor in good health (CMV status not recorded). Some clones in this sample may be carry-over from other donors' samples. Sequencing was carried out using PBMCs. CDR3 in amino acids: CASSSLGTGRSYEQYF. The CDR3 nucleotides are TGTGCCAGCAGTTCCCTAGGGACAGGGCGGTCGTACGAGCAGTACTTC.